These 21 T cell receptor beta chains were all obtained from the same sample, sequenced in a study of T cells in Graves' hyperthyroidism and ophthalmopathy. Using RNA transcripts as the source, TCR beta CDR3 regions were amplified. Initially, a first-round RT-PCR of the TCR CDR3 employed the HTBI primer set. TCRdb re-called the multiplex PCR reads through MiXCR, storing one row per CDR3 protein. The sample lists some 490,000 distinct CDR3 sequences, 15% to 20% occurring once. Material for sequencing was blood. These receptors all come from a woman aged 30 to 39 with Graves' ophthalmopathy.

The table lists this clonotype with many counts. This chain uses TRBV20-1 with TRBJ2-3; perhaps TRBD2 as D (5 bases). This CDR3 has 15 amino acids. Germline assignment: CDR1 DFQATT and CDR2 SNEGSKA (reference sequence). V dropped 0 bases and J dropped 0 bases, with 10 bases sitting between them. CDR3 loop: CSARDPGESTDTQYF. The DNA of the CDR3 is TGCAGTGCTAGAGATCCCGGGGAAAGCACAGATACGCAGTATTTT.

On this clonotype itself: A much larger clone differs by one base, so this may be a read error. The chain uses TRBV27 and TRBJ1-1, with a possible D match to TRBD1 (6 bases). V was pared by 8 bases and J by 1 base, with 11 bases between. The CDR3 sequence is 13 residues long. Germline V gene data show CDR1 as MNHEY and CDR2 as SMNVEV (reference sequence). CDR3 nucleotide sequence: TGTGCCAGCGGTTGGGGACAGAACACTGAAGCTTTCTTT. It is translated as CASGWGQNTEAFF.

This clonotype was counted ten times or more. The CDR3 DNA follows: TGTGCCAGCAGCAGGAATGGCGGGGCCGACAATGAGCAGTTCTTC. Translating gives CASSRNGGADNEQFF. The chain links TRBV27 to TRBJ2-1, with D maybe TRBD2 (6 bases). The CDR3 covers 15 residues. The ends were cut back, 6 bases at V and 5 bases at J, with 17 bases in the middle. Per the germline V gene, CDR1 is MNHEY and CDR2 is SMNVEV (reference sequence).

This clonotype was counted ten times or more. For the CDR3, the DNA is TGTGCCAGCAGTGGTACTAGCGGGAGGAATGAGCAGTTCTTC. Translation gives CASSGTSGRNEQFF. The V and J genes are TRBV2 and TRBJ2-1; 12 bases are a match to TRBD2. Germline V gene sequence: CDR1 SNHLY, CDR2 FYNNEI. The CDR3 spans 14 residues. V dropped 4 bases and J dropped 7; count of bases not matched to a gene: 2.

On this clonotype itself: This may come from a read error, since a much larger clone is one base off. The DNA for the CDR3 is TGTGCCAGCAGCCAAACCCTTCAGGTATTCGGTGGCTACACCTTC. It codes for CASSQTLQVFGGYTF. The rearrangement uses TRBV3-1 and TRBJ1-2; D gene uncertain. The V gene's germline CDR1 is LGHDT and CDR2 YNNKEL (reference sequence). The CDR3 extends over 15 amino acids. Trimming removed 2 bases at V and 7 bases at J, with 17 bases between.

The chain employs TRBV7-2 and TRBJ2-7; possibly TRBD2 for D (6 bases). This CDR3 is built from 15 residues. The V gene's germline CDR1 is SGHTA and CDR2 FQGNSA. The V and J ends lost 5 bases and 6 bases respectively, with 20 bases between them. Here the CDR3 DNA reads TGTGCCAGCAGCCCAAGAGGGGCCCGAGCGGGCGAGCAGTACTTC. Translating gives CASSPRGARAGEQYF.

This clonotype was found a few times. Just one base apart from a much larger clone, this may be a read error. The chain joins TRBV12-3 or TRBV12-4 to TRBJ2-3; no clear D. The CDR3 is 13 residues long. V gave up 4 bases and J gave up 4 bases, with 9 bases separating them. The CDR3 bases are TGTGCCAGCAGTTCCTCCATAGCAGATACGCAGTATTTT. Protein: CASSSSIADTQYF.

This clonotype was detected many times. This chain joins TRBV11-2 and TRBJ2-5; TRBD2 matches at 11 bases. The CDR3 is made up of 17 amino acids. Germline CDR1 SGHAT, CDR2 FQNNGV. V was clipped by 3 bases and J by 4 bases; unmatched bases: 10. The CDR3 here is CASSFPLAGGAPETQYF. CDR3 sequence (DNA): TGTGCCAGCAGCTTCCCCCTAGCGGGAGGTGCCCCAGAGACCCAGTACTTC.

Comment on this clonotype: This may be a read error: a much more frequent sequence differs by one nucleotide. DNA of the CDR3: TGTGCCAGCAGTTACGAGGCTAGCACAGATACGCATTATTTT. It translates to CASSYEASTDTHYF. The chain recombines TRBV6-2 or TRBV6-3 with TRBJ2-3; a possible D gene is TRBD2 (5 bases). This CDR3 has 14 residues. Germline CDR1 MNHEY, CDR2 SVGEGT.

This sequence joins TRBV5-1 and TRBJ2-7, with TRBD1 matching 10 bases. Germline-derived CDR1 and CDR2 are SGHRS and YFSETQ. The CDR3 length is 16 residues. The ends lost 4 bases at V and 3 bases at J; junction bases unmatched: 10. The CDR3 sequence: CASSQGRQGAFYEQYF. CDR3 bases: TGCGCCAGCAGCCAAGGCCGACAGGGGGCTTTCTACGAGCAGTACTTC.

Note on this clonotype: A much more abundant neighbour one base away suggests this may be a read error. The V call is TRBV28, the J call TRBJ2-7; tentatively, D is TRBD2 (5 bases). Germline V gene data show CDR1 as MDHEN and CDR2 as SYDVKM. This CDR3 comprises 14 residues. The V end lost 5 bases, the J end lost 6 bases, and 17 bases lay between the germline ends. CDR3 in DNA: TGTGCCAGCAGTCCCCGCCGACTAATGGGCGAGCAGTACTTC. Its protein product is CASSPRRLMGEQYF.

This clonotype was found many times. The CDR3 loop is CASSLGGGTSEQFF. CDR3 coding DNA: TGCGCCAGCAGCTTAGGTGGCGGGACATCTGAGCAGTTCTTC. The chain has TRBV5-1 and TRBJ2-1; D is possibly TRBD1 or TRBD2 (6 bases each). Trimming pared 2 bases from V and 9 bases from J, leaving 15 bases between. The CDR3 extends over 14 amino acids. The V gene's germline CDR1 is SGHRS and CDR2 YFSETQ.

The chain has TRBV7-9 and TRBJ2-1; no clear D gene. CDR1 is SEHNR, CDR2 FQNEAQ, per germline (reference sequence). The CDR3 sequence is 12 residues long. V dropped 7 bases and J dropped 8 bases, with 12 bases sitting between them. For the CDR3, the DNA is TGTGCCAGCAATTTCAAGGAAGATGAGCAGTTCTTC. It yields the protein CASNFKEDEQFF.

This sequence joins TRBV5-1 and TRBJ1-6, with D maybe TRBD1 (5 bases). The germline V and J ends were trimmed by 0 bases and 5 bases, with 9 bases remaining between them. CDR3 length equals 15 residues. Germline V gives CDR1 SGHRS, CDR2 YFSETQ. The CDR3 nucleotides are TGCGCCAGCAGCTTGGGGGACGGCAATAATTCACCCCTCCACTTT. Translation gives CASSLGDGNNSPLHF.

This clonotype was picked up many times. The chain uses TRBV18 and TRBJ1-2; tentatively, D is TRBD1 (6 bases). V dropped 3 bases and J dropped 3 bases, with 14 bases sitting between them. The CDR3 runs 15 residues. Looked up from germline, CDR1 is KGHSH and CDR2 is LQKENI. The CDR3 sequence: CASSPAPGADYGYTF. CDR3 bases: TGTGCCAGCTCACCGGCGCCGGGGGCCGACTATGGCTACACCTTC.

This clonotype came up a few times. The chain couples TRBV11-2 to TRBJ1-2; 8 bases line up with TRBD1. Trimming cost V 5 bases and J 6 bases; bases outside gene matches: 11. The CDR3 extends over 15 amino acids. The V gene's germline CDR1 is SGHAT and CDR2 FQNNGV. The CDR3: CASSTRQGRGNGYTF. DNA for the CDR3: TGTGCCAGCAGCACCCGACAGGGGCGAGGGAATGGCTACACCTTC.

This clonotype was counted many times. CDR3 bases: TGTGCCAGCAGTGACGTTTCGGCAATTTCTAGCACAGATACGCAGTATTTT. Translation: CASSDVSAISSTDTQYF. The chain couples TRBV2 to TRBJ2-3; D is unresolved. CDR1 and CDR2 from the germline V gene are SNHLY and FYNNEI. This CDR3 has 17 residues. Trimming shortened V by 3 bases and J by 0 bases, and 16 bases separated the two germline ends.

There are a few counts of this clonotype. The chain is built from TRBV5-1 and TRBJ2-2; 9 bases line up with TRBD1. V shed 4 bases and J 4 bases; nucleotides not matched to a gene: 14. This CDR3 contains 18 residues. Germline V gene sequence: CDR1 SGHRS, CDR2 YFSETQ. CDR3: CASSPITGTGFSTGELFF. CDR3 nucleotides: TGCGCCAGCAGCCCTATCACCGGGACAGGGTTTTCCACCGGGGAGCTGTTTTTT.

This clonotype was counted ten times or more. The rearrangement uses TRBV28 and TRBJ1-5, with a tentative D call TRBD1 (6 bases). The CDR3 sequence is 18 residues long. The V end was cut by 6 bases, the J end by 0 bases, with 21 bases between. CDR1 is MDHEN and CDR2 is SYDVKM in the germline V gene. For the CDR3, the DNA is TGTGCCAGCAGAAAAGACCGGGGGCTGGTGTATAGCAATCAGCCCCAGCATTTT. This encodes CASRKDRGLVYSNQPQHF.

This chain links TRBV3-1 with TRBJ2-2; D gene uncertain. V was shortened by 2 bases and J by 4 bases, with 8 bases between the two germline ends. Germline CDR1 LGHDT, CDR2 YNNKEL (reference sequence). The CDR3 runs 14 residues. The CDR3 reads CASSQLPSTGELFF. CDR3 DNA: TGTGCCAGCAGCCAACTCCCCTCCACCGGGGAGCTGTTTTTT.

This clonotype was seen ten or more times. This sequence joins TRBV11-3 and TRBJ2-7; D is ambiguous. V lost 1 base and J lost 5, with 9 bases in between. This CDR3 has 13 residues. The germline CDR1 and CDR2 sequences are SGHNT and YENEEA. The CDR3 sequence is CASSLGDSHEQYF. Here the CDR3 DNA reads TGTGCCAGCAGCTTAGGAGATTCCCACGAGCAGTACTTC.